The 29 T cell receptor beta chains listed next were all sequenced from one sample in a study of T cell responses to AZD1222 COVID-19 vaccine. Data came from immunoSEQ multiplex PCR; TCRdb stores just in-frame clones and leaves some out. The table shows tens of thousands of clones, with around four fifths occurring only once. The sample in question was peripheral blood, obtained on day 0 of AZD1222 vaccination. Every receptor here comes from an adult in good health.

The J gene is TRBJ1-6, the V gene TRBV7-8; 7 nucleotides align to TRBD1. V trimming: 3 bases; J trimming: 4 bases; junction bases outside the gene matches: 15. This CDR3 is 19 amino acids long. The germline V gene encodes CDR1 SGHVS and CDR2 FQNEAQ. The CDR3 reads CASSFRTGPQVAYNSPLHF. CDR3 DNA: TGTGCCAGCAGCTTTCGGACAGGTCCACAGGTCGCTTATAATTCACCCCTCCACTTT.

The rearrangement links TRBV24-1 to TRBJ2-5, with D possibly TRBD1 on 6 matching bases. The CDR3 runs 18 residues. The ends were cut back, 2 bases at V and 0 bases at J, with 18 bases in the middle. Germline assignment: CDR1 KGHDR and CDR2 SFDVKD. DNA for the CDR3: TGTGCCACCAGTGATTCCCACCGGCAGGGGACGTACCAAGAGACCCAGTACTTC. Its translation: CATSDSHRQGTYQETQYF.

This clone was recorded once. CDR3 loop: CASSDSFSGNTIYF. The CDR3 DNA reads TGTGCCAGCAGTGACAGTTTCTCTGGAAACACCATATATTTT. The V gene is TRBV25-1, the J gene TRBJ1-3, with D hard to call. This CDR3 region has 14 residues. Germline assignment: CDR1 MGHDK and CDR2 SYGVNS. Deletions cut 3 bases from V and 0 bases from J, with 6 bases between.

This chain uses TRBV10-3 with TRBJ1-1; D may be TRBD1 (5 bases). V dropped 0 bases and J dropped 1 base, with 6 bases sitting between them. Germline CDR1 and CDR2: ENHRY and SYGVKD. This CDR3 contains 14 residues. The CDR3 loop is CAISESQGNTEAFF. The CDR3, as DNA: TGTGCCATCAGTGAGTCGCAGGGGAACACTGAAGCTTTCTTT.

The rearrangement uses TRBV29-1 and TRBJ2-3, with 7 bases that match TRBD1. There are 14 residues in the CDR3. V gave up 3 bases and J gave up 4 bases; unmatched junction bases: 7. Germline CDR1 is SQVTM and CDR2 is ANQGSEA. The CDR3 protein is CSVEAQGVADTQYF. CDR3 sequence (DNA): TGCAGCGTTGAGGCCCAGGGGGTAGCAGATACGCAGTATTTT.

This chain connects TRBV18 to TRBJ1-2, with D hard to call. CDR1 is KGHSH, CDR2 LQKENI, per germline. The germline V and J ends were trimmed by 2 bases and 8 bases, with 15 bases remaining between them. The CDR3 is made up of 14 amino acids. The CDR3 sequence is CASSPTFGGLGYTF. CDR3 sequence (DNA): TGTGCCAGCTCACCAACCTTCGGCGGACTGGGCTACACCTTC. Complete variable domain (other parts from reference TRBV18 and TRBJ1-2): NAGVMQNPRHLVRRRGQEARLRCSPMKGHSHVYWYRQLPEEGLKFMVYLQKENIIDESGMPKERFSAEFPKEGPSILRIQQVVRGDSAAYFCASSPTFGGLGYTFGSGTRLTVV.

This clone was recorded once. V is TRBV6-5 and J is TRBJ2-2, with no clear D. V was shortened by 0 bases and J by 0 bases, with 8 bases between the two germline ends. This CDR3 region has 16 residues. CDR1 and CDR2 from the germline V gene are MNHEY and SVGAGI. The CDR3: CASSYSWRANTGELFF. The CDR3 DNA is TGTGCCAGCAGTTACTCCTGGCGAGCGAACACCGGGGAGCTGTTTTTT.

This clone occurred once. In DNA form, the CDR3 reads TGTGCCAGCGGGGCAGGGGGCGAAATAAGCAATCAGCCCCAGCATTTT. This encodes CASGAGGEISNQPQHF. This chain joins TRBV7-2 and TRBJ1-5; TRBD1 matches at 8 bases. CDR1 is SGHTA, CDR2 FQGNSA, per germline. The CDR3 is 16 residues long. Trimming cost V 8 bases and J 1 base; bases outside gene matches: 10.

This clone was seen a few times. The chain couples TRBV13 to TRBJ2-3; D unclear. Between the trimmed V and J ends, which lost 0 bases and 0 bases, there was a span of 7 bases. CDR1 is PRHDT and CDR2 is FYEKMQ in the germline V gene (reference sequence). The CDR3 extends over 15 amino acids. As DNA, the CDR3 is TGTGCCAGCAGCTTAGGACAGACTAGCACAGATACGCAGTATTTT. Translated, it gives CASSLGQTSTDTQYF.

The rearrangement joins TRBV2 to TRBJ2-2; TRBD1 might be the D (6 bases). V lost 1 base to trimming and J lost 9 bases, with 21 bases between them. CDR3 length: 17 amino acids. CDR1 is SNHLY, CDR2 FYNNEI, per germline. CDR3 amino acids: CASSEGAGEGDGRELFF. As DNA, the CDR3 is TGTGCCAGCAGTGAAGGCGCAGGGGAAGGGGACGGGAGGGAGCTGTTTTTT. The full variable domain, its missing parts supplied by reference TRBV2 and TRBJ2-2, is EPEVTQTPSHQVTQMGQEVILRCVPISNHLYFYWYRQILGQKVEFLVSFYNNEISEKSEIFDDQFSVERPDGSNFTLKIRSTKLEDSAMYFCASSEGAGEGDGRELFFGEGSRLTVL.

In DNA, the CDR3 is TGTGCCATCAGTTACTCGCGGGACGGGGGGACAGATACGCAGTATTTT. This codes for CAISYSRDGGTDTQYF. The V call is TRBV10-3, the J call TRBJ2-3; 7 bases line up with TRBD2. Per the germline V gene, CDR1 is ENHRY and CDR2 is SYGVKD. The CDR3 totals 16 residues. Germline trimming cut 5 bases from V and 3 bases from J; bases unmatched to any gene: 11.

The CDR3 DNA follows: TGCGCCAGCAGCTTGGCCCAGGGAGCGGGGGGCGAGCAGTACTTC. Protein: CASSLAQGAGGEQYF. The chain carries TRBV5-1 and TRBJ2-7, with 9 positions matching TRBD2. This CDR3 has 15 residues. Germline V lookup: CDR1 SGHRS, CDR2 YFSETQ. Trimming took 0 bases from V and 6 from J; bases not matched to a gene: 7.

The chain has TRBV2 and TRBJ1-1; TRBD1 aligns across 10 bases. The V and J ends lost 4 bases and 5 bases, in that order; junction bases with no gene match: 16. The CDR3 loop spans 18 amino acids. Germline CDR1 is SNHLY and CDR2 is FYNNEI. The CDR3 DNA reads TGTGCCAGCAGTGCCAGCCGGGACAGGGGCCCCGAGAGAACTGAAGCTTTCTTT. Encoded protein: CASSASRDRGPERTEAFF.

The V gene is TRBV5-1, the J gene TRBJ1-6; D remains unclear. This CDR3 contains 16 residues. In germline, CDR1 is SGHRS, CDR2 YFSETQ. Trimming shortened V by 5 bases and J by 5 bases, and 17 bases separated the two germline ends. The chain's CDR3 is CASRLDSGPNNSPLHF. Written as DNA, the CDR3 is TGCGCCAGCAGGCTCGACTCTGGTCCAAATAATTCACCCCTCCACTTT.

This clone has a handful of counts. V is TRBV5-1 and J is TRBJ1-5; D not resolved. The V end was cut by 4 bases, the J end by 4 bases, with 15 bases between. This CDR3 contains 15 residues. The V gene's germline CDR1 is SGHRS and CDR2 YFSETQ. This CDR3 is CASSPGQHTNQPQHF. Here the CDR3 DNA reads TGCGCCAGCAGCCCGGGCCAACATACGAATCAGCCCCAGCATTTT. Full variable domain (remainder filled in from reference TRBV5-1 and TRBJ1-5): KAGVTQTPRYLIKTRGQQVTLSCSPISGHRSVSWYQQTPGQGLQFLFEYFSETQRNKGNFPGRFSGRQFSNSRSEMNVSTLELGDSALYLCASSPGQHTNQPQHFGDGTRLSIL.

This chain links TRBV19 with TRBJ2-1, with 13 positions matching TRBD2. This CDR3 has 15 amino acids. Germline values: CDR1 LNHDA, CDR2 SQIVND (reference sequence). The junction had 5 bases not matched to a gene; V was cut back by 5 bases and J by 7 bases. The CDR3 loop reads CASSLLGLAGNEQFF. The CDR3 DNA follows: TGTGCCAGTAGTCTATTGGGACTAGCGGGAAATGAGCAGTTCTTC.

This clone was counted only a few times. The chain uses TRBV7-9 and TRBJ1-2, with a weak D call TRBD1 (5 bases). From germline, CDR1 is SEHNR and CDR2 FQNEAQ (reference sequence). The V end lost 4 bases, the J end lost 7 bases, and 10 bases lay between the germline ends. The CDR3 length is 12 residues. The CDR3 DNA follows: TGTGCCAGCAGCTATCAGGGAAGTGGCTACACCTTC. The encoded protein is CASSYQGSGYTF. The full variable domain, in which reference TRBV7-9 and TRBJ1-2 provide the parts outside the CDR3, is DTGVSQNPRHKITKRGQNVTFRCDPISEHNRLYWYRQTLGQGPEFLTYFQNEAQLEKSRLLSDRFSAERPKGSFSTLEIQRTEQGDSAMYLCASSYQGSGYTFGSGTRLTVV.

The V and J genes are TRBV2 and TRBJ1-5; 7 bases are shared with TRBD1. Germline-derived CDR1 and CDR2 are SNHLY and FYNNEI. The CDR3 runs to 14 residues. The junction had 7 bases not matched to a gene; V was cut back by 4 bases and J by 7 bases. CDR3: CASSGTGAGQPQHF. The DNA of the CDR3 is TGTGCCAGCAGTGGAACAGGGGCGGGCCAGCCCCAGCATTTT.

The J gene is TRBJ2-4, the V gene TRBV19, with D possibly matching TRBD2 (5 bases). CDR1 is LNHDA and CDR2 is SQIVND in the germline V gene (reference sequence). The CDR3 length is 15 residues. The germline V and J ends were trimmed by 4 bases and 1 base, with 11 bases remaining between them. The CDR3 reads CASSRAGGAKNIQYF. The DNA of the CDR3 is TGTGCCAGTAGTAGGGCAGGCGGGGCCAAAAACATTCAGTACTTC.

This clone has a single count. CDR3 DNA: TGTGCCAGCAGCTTAACGCCGAACACTGAAGCTTTCTTT. It yields the protein CASSLTPNTEAFF. The chain couples TRBV7-9 to TRBJ1-1; D is uncertain. Germline CDR1 SEHNR, CDR2 FQNEAQ (reference sequence). CDR3 size: 13 residues. With 2 bases removed from V and 1 base from J, the gap between germline ends came to 5 bases. The full variable domain, rest sourced from reference TRBV7-9 and TRBJ1-1, is DTGVSQNPRHKITKRGQNVTFRCDPISEHNRLYWYRQTLGQGPEFLTYFQNEAQLEKSRLLSDRFSAERPKGSFSTLEIQRTEQGDSAMYLCASSLTPNTEAFFGQGTRLTVV.

V gene TRBV20-1 combines with J gene TRBJ1-3; no clear D. The CDR3 loop spans 12 amino acids. Germline V gene lookup returns CDR1 DFQATT and CDR2 SNEGSKA (reference sequence). V dropped 3 bases and J dropped 4 bases, with 7 bases sitting between them. The chain's CDR3 is CSASEGGNTIYF. CDR3 sequence (DNA): TGCAGTGCTAGTGAGGGAGGAAACACCATATATTTT.

This clone occurred once. The rearrangement joins TRBV30 to TRBJ1-3, with D unclear. Trimming cost V 3 bases and J 3 bases, with 6 bases left between them. Germline V gene data show CDR1 as GTSNPN and CDR2 as SVGIG (reference sequence). CDR3 length: 12 residues. The DNA of the CDR3 is TGTGCCTGGAGCGCAGTTGGAAACACCATATATTTT. As protein: CAWSAVGNTIYF.

The V gene is TRBV5-1, the J gene TRBJ2-7; D remains unclear. Germline-derived CDR1 and CDR2 are SGHRS and YFSETQ. V was shortened by 6 bases and J by 7 bases, with 14 bases between the two germline ends. The CDR3 has 12 amino acids. CDR3 sequence (DNA): TGCGCCAGCACGGCACCCTTGGGTGAGCAGTACTTC. Translated: CASTAPLGEQYF. The whole variable domain, remainder taken from reference TRBV5-1 and TRBJ2-7, is KAGVTQTPRYLIKTRGQQVTLSCSPISGHRSVSWYQQTPGQGLQFLFEYFSETQRNKGNFPGRFSGRQFSNSRSEMNVSTLELGDSALYLCASTAPLGEQYFGPGTRLTVT.

The chain joins TRBV5-6 to TRBJ2-5; TRBD2 agrees at 11 bases. This CDR3 contains 15 residues. V dropped 2 bases and J dropped 6; count of bases not matched to a gene: 6. Germline assignment: CDR1 SGHDT and CDR2 YYEEEE. CDR3 DNA sequence: TGTGCCAGCAGCTTAGATAGCGGGAGGGCCAAGACCCAGTACTTC. Its protein is CASSLDSGRAKTQYF.

The V and J genes are TRBV14 and TRBJ1-5, with a tentative D call TRBD1 (6 bases). This CDR3 comprises 13 residues. The germline V gene encodes CDR1 SGHDN and CDR2 FVKESK. Trimming removed 4 bases at V and 9 bases at J, with 13 bases between. The CDR3 sequence is CASSRDRIGPQHF. As DNA, the CDR3 is TGTGCCAGCAGCCGAGACAGGATCGGGCCCCAGCATTTT.

This clone showed up just once. The chain uses TRBV27 and TRBJ1-4; maybe TRBD1 (5 bases). Germline lookup yields CDR1 MNHEY and CDR2 SMNVEV (reference sequence). The CDR3 sequence is 13 residues long. V lost 6 bases, J lost 3 bases, and 8 bases lay in between. CDR3 sequence: CASRQGANEKLFF. Here the CDR3 DNA reads TGTGCCAGCAGACAAGGGGCTAATGAAAAACTGTTTTTT.

The chain combines TRBV6-6 with TRBJ1-2; 9 bases align to TRBD1. CDR3 length: 14 amino acids. Losses at the gene ends were 2 bases for V and 5 bases for J; bases not matched to a gene: 3. The V gene's germline CDR1 is MNHNY and CDR2 SVGAGI (reference sequence). CDR3 residues: CASSYTDRGYGYTF. As DNA, the CDR3 is TGTGCCAGCAGTTACACGGACAGGGGATATGGCTACACCTTC.

V gene TRBV18 combines with J gene TRBJ2-7; D call uncertain. From germline, CDR1 is KGHSH and CDR2 LQKENI. The CDR3 sequence is 13 residues long. Trimming removed 2 bases from V and 1 base from J, with 6 bases in between. CDR3 nucleotides: TGTGCCAGCTCACCAGCCCTGTCCTACGAGCAGTACTTC. Protein product: CASSPALSYEQYF.

The gene calls are TRBV2 and TRBJ1-5; the D gene is possibly TRBD1 (5 bases). The CDR3 length is 12 residues. With 8 bases removed from V and 7 bases from J, the gap between germline ends came to 12 bases. Per germline, CDR1 SNHLY and CDR2 FYNNEI. The DNA of the CDR3 is TGTGCCAGCCTCGGGGAGGGGCAGCCCCAGCATTTT. This gives the protein CASLGEGQPQHF.